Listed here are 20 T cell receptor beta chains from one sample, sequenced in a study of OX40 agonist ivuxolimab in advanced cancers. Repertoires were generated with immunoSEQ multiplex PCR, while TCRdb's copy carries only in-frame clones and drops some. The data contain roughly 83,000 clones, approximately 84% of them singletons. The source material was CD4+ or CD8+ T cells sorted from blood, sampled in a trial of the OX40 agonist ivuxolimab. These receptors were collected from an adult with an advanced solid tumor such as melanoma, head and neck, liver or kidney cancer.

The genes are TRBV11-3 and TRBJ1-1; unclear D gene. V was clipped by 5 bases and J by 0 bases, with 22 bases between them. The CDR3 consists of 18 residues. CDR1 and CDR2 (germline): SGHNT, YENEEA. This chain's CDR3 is CASSPGAQHRSLNTEAFF. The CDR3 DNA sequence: TGTGCCAGCAGCCCCGGCGCCCAACACAGATCCCTGAACACTGAAGCTTTCTTT.

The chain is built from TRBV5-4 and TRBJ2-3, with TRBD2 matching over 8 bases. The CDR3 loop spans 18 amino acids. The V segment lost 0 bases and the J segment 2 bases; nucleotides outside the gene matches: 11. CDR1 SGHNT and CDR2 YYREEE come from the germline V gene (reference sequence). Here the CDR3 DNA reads TGTGCCAGCAGCTTGGTACAGACCGGGACTAGGAACACAGATACGCAGTATTTT. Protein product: CASSLVQTGTRNTDTQYF.

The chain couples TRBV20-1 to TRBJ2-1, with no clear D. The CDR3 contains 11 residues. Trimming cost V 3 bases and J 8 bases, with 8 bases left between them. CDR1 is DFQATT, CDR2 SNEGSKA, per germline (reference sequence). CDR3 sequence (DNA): TGCAGTGCTAGGATAGCCCATGAGCAGTTCTTC. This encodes CSARIAHEQFF.

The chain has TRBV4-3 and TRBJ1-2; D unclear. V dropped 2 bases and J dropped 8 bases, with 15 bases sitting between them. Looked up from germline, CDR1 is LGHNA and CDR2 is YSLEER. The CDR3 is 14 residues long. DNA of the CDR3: TGCGCCAGCAGCCAAAGAGGACTCCTGGAGGGCTACACCTTC. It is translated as CASSQRGLLEGYTF.

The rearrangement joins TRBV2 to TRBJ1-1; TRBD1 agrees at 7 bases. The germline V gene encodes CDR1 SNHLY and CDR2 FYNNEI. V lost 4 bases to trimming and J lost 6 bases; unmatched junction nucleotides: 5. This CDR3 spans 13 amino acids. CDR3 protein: CASSGQGIAEAFF. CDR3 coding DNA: TGTGCCAGCAGTGGACAGGGCATCGCTGAAGCTTTCTTT.

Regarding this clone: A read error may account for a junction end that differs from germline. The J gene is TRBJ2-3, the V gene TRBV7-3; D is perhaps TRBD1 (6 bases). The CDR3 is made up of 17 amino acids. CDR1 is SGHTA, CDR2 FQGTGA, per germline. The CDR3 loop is CAGSPIPRGYGTDTQYF. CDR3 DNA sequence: TGTGCCGGCAGCCCGATACCCAGGGGCTACGGCACAGATACGCAGTATTTT.

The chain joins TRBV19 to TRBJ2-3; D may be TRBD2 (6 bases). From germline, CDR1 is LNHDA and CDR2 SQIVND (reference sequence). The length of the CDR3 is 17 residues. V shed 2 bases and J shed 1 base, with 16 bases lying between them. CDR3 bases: TGTGCCAGTAGTATATCCCCTCTAGCGCTTGGCACAGATACGCAGTATTTT. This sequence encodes CASSISPLALGTDTQYF.

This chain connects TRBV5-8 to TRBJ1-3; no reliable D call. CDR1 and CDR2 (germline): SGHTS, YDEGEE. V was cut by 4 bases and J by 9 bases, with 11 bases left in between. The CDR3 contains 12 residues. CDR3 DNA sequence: TGTGCCAGCAGCCCTCTAATAGGCACCATATATTTT. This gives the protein CASSPLIGTIYF. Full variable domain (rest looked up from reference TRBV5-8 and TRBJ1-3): EAGVTQSPTHLIKTRGQQATLRCSPISGHTSVYWYQQALGLGLQFLLWYDEGEERNRGNFPPRFSGRQFPNYSSELNVNALELEDSALYLCASSPLIGTIYFGEGSWLTVV.

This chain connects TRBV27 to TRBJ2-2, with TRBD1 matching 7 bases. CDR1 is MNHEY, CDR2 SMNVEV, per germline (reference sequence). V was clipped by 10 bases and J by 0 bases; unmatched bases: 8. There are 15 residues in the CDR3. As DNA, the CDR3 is TGTGCCACCAGATACACAGGGGCGAACACCGGGGAGCTGTTTTTT. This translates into CATRYTGANTGELFF.

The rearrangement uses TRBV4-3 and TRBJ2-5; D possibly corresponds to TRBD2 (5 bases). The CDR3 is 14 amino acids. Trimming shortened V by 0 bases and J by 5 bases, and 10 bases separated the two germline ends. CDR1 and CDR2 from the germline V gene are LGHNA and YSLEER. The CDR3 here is CASSQDYGGETQYF. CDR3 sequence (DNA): TGCGCCAGCAGCCAAGATTATGGCGGGGAGACCCAGTACTTC.

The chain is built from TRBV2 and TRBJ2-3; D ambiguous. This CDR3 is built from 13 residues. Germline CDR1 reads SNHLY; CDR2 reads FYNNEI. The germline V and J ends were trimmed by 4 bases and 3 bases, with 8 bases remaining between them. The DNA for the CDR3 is TGTGCCAGCAGTGCCTCCGGGACAGATACGCAGTATTTT. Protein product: CASSASGTDTQYF.

In DNA form, the CDR3 reads TGTGCCAGCTCAATAGTGGGAGGGACAGATACGCAGTATTTT. This gives the protein CASSIVGGTDTQYF. The chain has TRBV18 and TRBJ2-3; 7 bases are shared with TRBD2. Germline V gives CDR1 KGHSH, CDR2 LQKENI. This CDR3 contains 14 residues. Losses at the gene ends were 5 bases for V and 3 bases for J; bases not matched to a gene: 5.

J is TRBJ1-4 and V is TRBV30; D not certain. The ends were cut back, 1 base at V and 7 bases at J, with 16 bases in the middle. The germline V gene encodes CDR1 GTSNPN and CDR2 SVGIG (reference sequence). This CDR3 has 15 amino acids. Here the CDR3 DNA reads TGTGCCTGGAGTGACCACCAGGCAATCGGTGAAAAACTGTTTTTT. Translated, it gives CAWSDHQAIGEKLFF.

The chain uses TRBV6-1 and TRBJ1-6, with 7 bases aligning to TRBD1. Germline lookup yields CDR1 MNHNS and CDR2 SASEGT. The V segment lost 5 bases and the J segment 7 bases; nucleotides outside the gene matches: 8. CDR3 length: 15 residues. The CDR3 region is CASSRRRDSNSPLHF. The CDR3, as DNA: TGTGCCAGCAGTCGCCGCCGGGACAGCAATTCACCCCTCCACTTT.

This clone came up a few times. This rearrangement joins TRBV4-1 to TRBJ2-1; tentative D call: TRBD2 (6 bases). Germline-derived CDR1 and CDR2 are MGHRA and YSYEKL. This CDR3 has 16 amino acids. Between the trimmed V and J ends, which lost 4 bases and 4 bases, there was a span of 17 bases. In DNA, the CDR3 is TGCGCCAGCAGCCTTGTTGCAGGGAGGTCATACAATGAGCAGTTCTTC. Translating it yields CASSLVAGRSYNEQFF.

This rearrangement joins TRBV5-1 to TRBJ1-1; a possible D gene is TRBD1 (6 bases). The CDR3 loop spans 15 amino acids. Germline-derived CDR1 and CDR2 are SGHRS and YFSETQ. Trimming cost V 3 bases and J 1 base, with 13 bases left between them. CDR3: CASSSQGWGNTEAFF. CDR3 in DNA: TGCGCCAGCAGCTCGCAGGGGTGGGGGAACACTGAAGCTTTCTTT.

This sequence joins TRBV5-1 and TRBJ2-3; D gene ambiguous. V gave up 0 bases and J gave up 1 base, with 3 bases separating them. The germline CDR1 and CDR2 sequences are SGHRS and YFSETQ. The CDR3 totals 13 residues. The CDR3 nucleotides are TGCGCCAGCAGCTTGGATCGCACAGATACGCAGTATTTT. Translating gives CASSLDRTDTQYF.

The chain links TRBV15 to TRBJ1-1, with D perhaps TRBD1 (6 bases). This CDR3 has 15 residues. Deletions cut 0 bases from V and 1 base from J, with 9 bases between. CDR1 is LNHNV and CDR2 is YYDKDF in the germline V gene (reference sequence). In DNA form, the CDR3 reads TGTGCCACCAGCAGAGATAAGGGGGAGAACACTGAAGCTTTCTTT. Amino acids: CATSRDKGENTEAFF.

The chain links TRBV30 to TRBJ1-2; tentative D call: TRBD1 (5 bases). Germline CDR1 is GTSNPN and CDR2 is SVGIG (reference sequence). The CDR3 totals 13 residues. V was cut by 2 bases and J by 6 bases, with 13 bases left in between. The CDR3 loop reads CAWSTLSGNGYTF. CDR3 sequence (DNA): TGTGCCTGGAGTACACTTTCAGGGAATGGCTACACCTTC.

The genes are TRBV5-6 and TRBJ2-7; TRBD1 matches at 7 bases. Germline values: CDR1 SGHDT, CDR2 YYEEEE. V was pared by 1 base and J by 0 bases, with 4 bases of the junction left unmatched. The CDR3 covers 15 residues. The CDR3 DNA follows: TGTGCCAGCAGCTTGAAAGGGACAGCCTCCTACGAGCAGTACTTC. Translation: CASSLKGTASYEQYF.